This TCR beta chain was documented in a study of PD-1 blockade in mismatch repair-deficient tumors. The repertoire was sequenced with immunoSEQ multiplex PCR; TCRdb's copy has only in-frame clones and lacks some. Among 30,000 to 40,000 clones listed, over 80% were seen once. This clone was found once. Trimming removed 3 bases at V and 2 bases at J, with 13 bases between. Germline V gene data show CDR1 as ENHRY and CDR2 as SYGVKD. CDR3 length equals 16 residues. The source is an adult with mismatch repair-deficient cancer. The material was PBMCs, obtained less than 7 weeks after starting pembrolizumab. V is TRBV10-3 and J is TRBJ2-2, with D perhaps TRBD2 (6 bases). CDR3 nucleotides: TGTGCCATCAGTGATCTTAGCGGACCAAACACCGGGGAGCTGTTTTTT. Protein product: CAISDLSGPNTGELFF.